This TCR beta chain originates from a study of cytomegalovirus exposure and HLA in healthy donors. Study-level findings and limits: CMV serostatus was the sole immune exposure information available. Specificity for CMV antigens was confirmed in vitro for a few of the CMV-associated chains. The study listed roughly 150 cytomegalovirus-associated TCR beta chains. What TCR beta sequences reportedly achieved was accurate prediction of HLA-A and HLA-B alleles in most subjects.

This clone was seen only a few times. The antigen remains unidentified. Vbeta (60) and Jbeta (13) primers were used in the PCR. TCRdb's table, derived via immunoSEQ multiplex PCR, lists solely in-frame clones and lacks some. Of about 190,000 clones listed, 74% are singletons. The CDR3 consists of 13 residues. Germline CDR1 is MNHEY and CDR2 is SVGAGI. Trimming took off 8 bases at V and 4 bases at J, with 11 bases between the two ends. This chain connects TRBV6-5 to TRBJ1-4; possibly TRBD1 for D (5 bases). This receptor was obtained from a woman in her 30s in good health and CMV-seropositive. Sequencing was done on a sample of PBMCs. CDR3 DNA: TGTGCCAGCCGCTTGGGGGGTAATGAAAAACTGTTTTTT. It specifies CASRLGGNEKLFF.